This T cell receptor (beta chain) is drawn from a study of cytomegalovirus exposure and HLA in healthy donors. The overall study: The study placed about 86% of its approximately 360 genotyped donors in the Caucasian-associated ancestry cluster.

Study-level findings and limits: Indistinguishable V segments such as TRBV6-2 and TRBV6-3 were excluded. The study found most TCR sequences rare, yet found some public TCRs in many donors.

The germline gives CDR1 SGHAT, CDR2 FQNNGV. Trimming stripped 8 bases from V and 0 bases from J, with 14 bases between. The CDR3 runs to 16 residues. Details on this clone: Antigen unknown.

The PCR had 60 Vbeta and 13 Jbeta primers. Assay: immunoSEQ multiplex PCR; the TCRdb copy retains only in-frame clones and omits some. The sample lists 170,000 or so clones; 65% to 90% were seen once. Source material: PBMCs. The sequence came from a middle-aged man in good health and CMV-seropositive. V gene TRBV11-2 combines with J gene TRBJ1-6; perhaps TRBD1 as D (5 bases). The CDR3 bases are TGTGCCAGCGGTCAGGAGGGGAGCTCCTATAATTCACCCCTCCACTTT. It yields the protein CASGQEGSSYNSPLHF.